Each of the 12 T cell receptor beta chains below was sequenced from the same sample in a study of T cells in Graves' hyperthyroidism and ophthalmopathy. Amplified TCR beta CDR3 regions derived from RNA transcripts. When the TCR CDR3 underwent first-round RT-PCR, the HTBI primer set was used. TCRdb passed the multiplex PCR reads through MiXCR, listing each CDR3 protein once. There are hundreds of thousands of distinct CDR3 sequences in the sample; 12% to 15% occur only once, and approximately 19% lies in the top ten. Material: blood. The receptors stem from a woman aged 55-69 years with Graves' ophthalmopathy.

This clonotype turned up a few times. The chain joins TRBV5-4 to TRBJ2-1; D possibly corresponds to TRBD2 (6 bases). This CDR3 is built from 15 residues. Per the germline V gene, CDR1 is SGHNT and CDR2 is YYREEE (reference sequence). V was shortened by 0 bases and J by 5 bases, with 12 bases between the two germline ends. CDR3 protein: CASSLGGGTHNEQFF. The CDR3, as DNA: TGTGCCAGCAGCTTGGGGGGCGGGACTCACAATGAGCAGTTCTTC.

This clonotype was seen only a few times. As DNA, the CDR3 is TGTGCCAGCAGCCAAGACTTTGGAGCGGAGGTGGTTCCAGATACGCAGTATTTT. Translating it yields CASSQDFGAEVVPDTQYF. The V and J genes are TRBV3-1 and TRBJ2-3, with D perhaps matching TRBD2 (5 bases). CDR1 is LGHDT and CDR2 is YNNKEL in the germline V gene (reference sequence). The CDR3 has 18 amino acids. Trimming cost V 0 bases and J 4 bases, with 20 bases left between them.

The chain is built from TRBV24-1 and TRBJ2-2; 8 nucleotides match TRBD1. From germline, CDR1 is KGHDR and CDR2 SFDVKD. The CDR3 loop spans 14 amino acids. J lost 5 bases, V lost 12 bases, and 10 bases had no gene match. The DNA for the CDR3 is TGTGCCTCGAGCAGGACAGGGCCAACCGGGGAGCTGTTTTTT. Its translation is CASSRTGPTGELFF.

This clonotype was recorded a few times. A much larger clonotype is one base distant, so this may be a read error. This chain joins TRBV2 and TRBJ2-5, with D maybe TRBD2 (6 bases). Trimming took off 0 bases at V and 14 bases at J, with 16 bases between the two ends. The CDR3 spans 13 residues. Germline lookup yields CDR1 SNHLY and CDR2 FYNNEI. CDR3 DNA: TGTGCCAGCAGTGAAGCGCTTCGGGGGAAGGAATACTTC. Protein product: CASSEALRGKEYF.

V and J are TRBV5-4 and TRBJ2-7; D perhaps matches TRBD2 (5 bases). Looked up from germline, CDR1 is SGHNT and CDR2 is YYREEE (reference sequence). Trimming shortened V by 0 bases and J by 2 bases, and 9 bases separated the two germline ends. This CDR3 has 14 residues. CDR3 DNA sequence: TGTGCCAGCAGCTTGGGGGAGCCGCCCTACGAGCAGTACTTC. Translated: CASSLGEPPYEQYF. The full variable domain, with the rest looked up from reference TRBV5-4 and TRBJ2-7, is ETGVTQSPTHLIKTRGQQVTLRCSSQSGHNTVSWYQQALGQGPQFIFQYYREEENGRGNFPPRFSGLQFPNYSSELNVNALELDDSALYLCASSLGEPPYEQYFGPGTRLTVT.

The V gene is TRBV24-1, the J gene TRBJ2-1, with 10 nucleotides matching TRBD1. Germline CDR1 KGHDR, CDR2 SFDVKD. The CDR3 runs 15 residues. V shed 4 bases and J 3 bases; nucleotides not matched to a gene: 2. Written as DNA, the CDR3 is TGTGCCACCAGTGACCGGACAGGGGGCTACAATGAGCAGTTCTTC. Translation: CATSDRTGGYNEQFF.

CDR3 DNA: TGTGCCAGCAGTTTAAGTCATACTAGCAATCAGCCCCAGCATTTT. This sequence encodes CASSLSHTSNQPQHF. The chain employs TRBV12-3 or TRBV12-4 and TRBJ1-5; D gene uncertain. V was cut by 2 bases and J by 0 bases, with 8 bases left in between. The CDR3 sequence is 15 residues long.

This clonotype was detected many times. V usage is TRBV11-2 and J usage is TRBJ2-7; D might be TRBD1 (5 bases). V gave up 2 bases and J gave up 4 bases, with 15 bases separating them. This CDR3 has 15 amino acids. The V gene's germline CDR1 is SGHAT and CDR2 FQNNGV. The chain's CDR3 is CASSLRGFGDYEQYF. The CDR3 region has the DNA TGTGCCAGCAGCTTAAGGGGTTTCGGCGATTACGAGCAGTACTTC.

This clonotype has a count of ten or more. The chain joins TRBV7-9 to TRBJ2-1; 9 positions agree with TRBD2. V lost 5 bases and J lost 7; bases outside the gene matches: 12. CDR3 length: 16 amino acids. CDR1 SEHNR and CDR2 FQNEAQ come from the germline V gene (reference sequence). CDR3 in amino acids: CASSNAGGRAGNEQFF. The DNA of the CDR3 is TGTGCCAGCAGCAACGCGGGCGGGAGGGCCGGGAATGAGCAGTTCTTC.

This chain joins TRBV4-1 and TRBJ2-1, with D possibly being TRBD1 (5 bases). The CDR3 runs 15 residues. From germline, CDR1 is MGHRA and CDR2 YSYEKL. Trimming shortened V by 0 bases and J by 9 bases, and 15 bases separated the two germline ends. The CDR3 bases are TGCGCCAGCAGCCAAGATCGAACAGGTTGGGGTGAGCAGTTCTTC. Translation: CASSQDRTGWGEQFF.

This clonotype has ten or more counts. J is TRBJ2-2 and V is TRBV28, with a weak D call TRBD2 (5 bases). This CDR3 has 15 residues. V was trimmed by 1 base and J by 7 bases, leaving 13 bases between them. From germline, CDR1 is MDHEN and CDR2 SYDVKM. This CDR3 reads CASSLFSGRGGELFF. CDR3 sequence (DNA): TGTGCCAGCAGTTTATTCTCTGGGAGAGGCGGGGAGCTGTTTTTT.

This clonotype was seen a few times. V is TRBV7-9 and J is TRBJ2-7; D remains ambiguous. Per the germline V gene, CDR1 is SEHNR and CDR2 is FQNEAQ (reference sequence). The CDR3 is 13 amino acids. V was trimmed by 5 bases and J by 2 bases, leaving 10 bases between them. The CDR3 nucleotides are TGTGCCAGCAGCCCTCGGGCACCCTACGAGCAGTACTTC. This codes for CASSPRAPYEQYF.